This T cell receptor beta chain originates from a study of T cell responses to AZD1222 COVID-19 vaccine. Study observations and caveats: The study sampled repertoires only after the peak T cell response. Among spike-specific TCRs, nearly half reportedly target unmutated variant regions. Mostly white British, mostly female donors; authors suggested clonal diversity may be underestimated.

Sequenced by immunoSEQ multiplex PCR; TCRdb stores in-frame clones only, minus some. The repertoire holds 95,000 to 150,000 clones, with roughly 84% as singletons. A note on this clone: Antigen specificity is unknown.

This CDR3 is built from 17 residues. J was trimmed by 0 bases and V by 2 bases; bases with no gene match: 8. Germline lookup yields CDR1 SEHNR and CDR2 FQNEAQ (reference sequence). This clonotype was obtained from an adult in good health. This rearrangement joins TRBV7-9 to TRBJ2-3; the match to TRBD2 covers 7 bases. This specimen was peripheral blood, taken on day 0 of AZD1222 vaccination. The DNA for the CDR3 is TGTGCCAGCAGCTTAAACGGGGGTAGCGGGAGCACAGATACGCAGTATTTT. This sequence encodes CASSLNGGSGSTDTQYF.